This entry lists 5 T cell receptor beta chains sequenced from one sample in a study of blood T cell repertoires in COVID-19. This table comes from immunoSEQ multiplex PCR, and its TCRdb copy is limited to in-frame clones, with some not included. The table lists 90,000 to 120,000 clones, almost 85% of them singletons. Sequencing input: peripheral blood. These receptors were collected from a human donor in a cohort sampled during active COVID-19.

This chain uses TRBV30 with TRBJ2-1, with D possibly matching TRBD2 (5 bases). The CDR3 has 11 amino acids. Germline V gene sequence: CDR1 GTSNPN, CDR2 SVGIG (reference sequence). Trimming left V 1 base short and J 10 bases short, with 8 bases between. CDR3 protein: CAWSGTVEQFF. In DNA, the CDR3 is TGTGCCTGGAGTGGGACTGTGGAGCAGTTCTTC.

Concerning this clone: Other DNA sequences within the sample encode an identical CDR3. The rearrangement links TRBV5-1 to TRBJ2-5; no reliable D call. Trimming removed 3 bases from V and 0 bases from J, with 6 bases in between. Looked up from germline, CDR1 is SGHRS and CDR2 is YFSETQ. This CDR3 is built from 13 residues. DNA of the CDR3: TGCGCCAGCAGCTCGGAGAACCAAGAGACCCAGTACTTC. It is translated as CASSSENQETQYF.

The J gene is TRBJ2-1, the V gene TRBV10-3, with 9 bases aligning to TRBD1. Trimming cost V 3 bases and J 12 bases; bases outside gene matches: 9. Germline CDR1 ENHRY, CDR2 SYGVKD. The CDR3 length is 14 residues. The CDR3 DNA follows: TGTGCCATCAGTGAAGGGACAGGGCCAATTAGGCAGTTCTTC. This translates into CAISEGTGPIRQFF.

The rearrangement links TRBV5-1 to TRBJ2-5; 9 bases map to TRBD1. Germline V CDR1 and CDR2: SGHRS, YFSETQ. The CDR3 runs 15 residues. Losses at the gene ends were 4 bases for V and 10 bases for J; bases not matched to a gene: 14. CDR3 DNA: TGCGCCAGCAGCCCGCGGACAGGGGAAGCAAGGGACCAGTACTTC. This gives the protein CASSPRTGEARDQYF. The full variable domain, in which reference TRBV5-1 and TRBJ2-5 provide the parts outside the CDR3, is KAGVTQTPRYLIKTRGQQVTLSCSPISGHRSVSWYQQTPGQGLQFLFEYFSETQRNKGNFPGRFSGRQFSNSRSEMNVSTLELGDSALYLCASSPRTGEARDQYFGPGTRLLVL.

The V call is TRBV19, the J call TRBJ2-3; 8 bases are shared with TRBD2. Germline lookup yields CDR1 LNHDA and CDR2 SQIVND (reference sequence). J lost 4 bases, V lost 6 bases, and 9 bases had no gene match. The CDR3 totals 15 residues. Written as DNA, the CDR3 is TGTGCCAGTAGGAATACGGCGGGAGGTGCAGATACGCAGTATTTT. Translating gives CASRNTAGGADTQYF.